This TCR beta chain was retrieved from a study of cytotoxic CD8 clonotypes in ibrutinib-treated CLL. Assay: immunoSEQ multiplex PCR; the TCRdb copy retains only in-frame clones and omits some. The sample has roughly 76,000 clones, 80% seen once; the top ten hold roughly 8%. Study observations and caveats: Contraction or stability on treatment was seen for public clonotypes, which were uncommon.

In the case of this clone: Its antigen is unidentified.

The sequences come from PBMCs, collected at disease progression, from a patient treated with ibrutinib. This sequence was found in a human donor with chronic lymphocytic leukemia.

The CDR3 DNA sequence: TGTGCCTGGAGTGGGGCGAGCACAGATACGCAGTATTTT. Amino acid sequence: CAWSGASTDTQYF. V usage is TRBV30 and J usage is TRBJ2-3, with no clear D. Germline CDR1 GTSNPN, CDR2 SVGIG (reference sequence). Deletions cut 1 base from V and 0 bases from J, with 5 bases between. This CDR3 region has 13 residues. Full variable domain (outside the CDR3, taken from reference TRBV30 and TRBJ2-3): SQTIHQWPATLVQPVGSPLSLECTVEGTSNPNLYWYRQAAGRGLQLLFYSVGIGQISSEVPQNLSASRPQDRQFILSSKKLLLSDSGFYLCAWSGASTDTQYFGPGTRLTVL.